This T cell receptor beta chain was sequenced during a study of shared clonotypes between healthy human individuals. All donors qualified as healthy HIV-negative adults and had experienced no recent acute infections or vaccinations. This clone was detected many times. After removal of 4 bases from V and 3 bases from J, the junction contained 2 bases not matched to a gene. The V gene's germline CDR1 is SGHNT and CDR2 YYREEE (reference sequence). This CDR3 comprises 15 residues. Genomic DNA of every subset was divided equally among multiple immunoSEQ plates. Using ten immunoSEQ deep assay plates, investigators sequenced unsorted PBMC DNA. The table came from immunoSEQ multiplex PCR; TCRdb's copy has only in-frame clones and leaves some out. In the table there are 400,000 to 600,000 clones, roughly 79% of which are singletons.

This receptor was taken from a woman between 40 and 50 years old in good health. Some clones in this sample may be carry-over from other donors' samples. This rearrangement joins TRBV5-4 to TRBJ2-1; 12 bases match TRBD2. Sequencing was carried out using PBMCs. The CDR3 here is CASSGGLAGYNEQFF. The CDR3 nucleotides are TGTGCCAGCAGCGGGGGACTAGCGGGCTACAATGAGCAGTTCTTC. The full variable domain, in which reference TRBV5-4 and TRBJ2-1 provide the parts outside the CDR3, is ETGVTQSPTHLIKTRGQQVTLRCSSQSGHNTVSWYQQALGQGPQFIFQYYREEENGRGNFPPRFSGLQFPNYSSELNVNALELDDSALYLCASSGGLAGYNEQFFGPGTRLTVL.